The rows below give T cell receptor beta chains drawn from one sample of a study of early T cells in non-severe SARS-CoV-2 infection. TCRdb independently ran MiXCR on the 5' RACE reads; one entry per CDR3 protein. The sample has approximately 9,100 distinct CDR3 sequences; about 5% are singletons. Sample: whole blood. These receptors originate from an adult who was a healthcare worker with PCR-confirmed SARS-CoV-2 infection or an uninfected control (not recorded which). The CDR3 runs from the conserved cysteine through the conserved F or W. Fields, in order: clone size, V gene, D gene, J gene, CDR3 protein, CDR3 DNA. The D gene is left open where the match is weak. Size values are once, few and many counts, or a class for expanded clones, and some rows have none.

many	TRBV7-9	.	TRBJ2-2	CASSLGPLNTGELFF	TGTGCCAGCAGCTTAGGCCCTCTTAACACCGGGGAGCTGTTTTTT
medium-sized	TRBV12-3/TRBV12-4	TRBD2	TRBJ2-1	CASRGRLASSYNEQFF	TGTGCCAGCAGGGGGAGACTAGCGAGCTCCTACAATGAGCAGTTCTTC
medium-sized	TRBV7-8	.	TRBJ1-2	CASSSGTLNYGYTF	TGTGCCAGCAGCTCCGGGACGTTGAACTATGGCTACACCTTC
many	TRBV6-5	TRBD1	TRBJ1-5	CASRRGTVGNQPQHF	TGTGCCAGCAGACGAGGGACAGTTGGCAATCAGCCCCAGCATTTT
medium-sized	TRBV11-2	.	TRBJ2-1	CASSFGFEQFF	TGTGCCAGCAGCTTCGGGTTTGAGCAGTTCTTC
medium-sized	TRBV12-3/TRBV12-4	.	TRBJ1-1	CASGRGTEAFF	TGTGCCAGCGGAAGAGGCACTGAAGCTTTCTTT
medium-sized	TRBV20-1	TRBD2	TRBJ2-3	CSANKMLAGGTTDTQYF	TGCAGTGCTAATAAGATGCTAGCGGGGGGAACCACAGATACGCAGTATTTT
.	TRBV6-5	.	TRBJ2-2	CASSSPLVGDTGELFF	TGTGCCAGCAGTTCCCCACTAGTAGGGGACACCGGGGAGCTGTTTTTT
few	TRBV4-3	TRBD2	TRBJ2-2	CASSLGLADTGELFF	TGCGCCAGCAGCCTCGGACTAGCGGACACCGGGGAGCTGTTTTTT
medium-sized	TRBV15	.	TRBJ2-5	CATSRDRILGETQYF	TGTGCCACCAGCAGAGATCGGATCCTCGGAGAGACCCAGTACTTC
medium-sized	TRBV3-1	.	TRBJ2-7	CASSQAVSYEQYF	TGTGCCAGCAGCCAAGCAGTTTCCTACGAGCAGTACTTC
medium-sized	TRBV6-1	.	TRBJ1-1	CASRPVGTTNTEAFF	TGTGCCAGCAGGCCAGTCGGGACGACGAACACTGAAGCTTTCTTT
many	TRBV4-3	.	TRBJ2-1	CASSQELESYNEQFF	TGCGCCAGCAGCCAAGAGCTGGAATCCTACAATGAGCAGTTCTTC
medium-sized	TRBV29-1	TRBD1	TRBJ2-5	CSASTGTGGETQYF	TGCAGCGCCAGCACCGGGACAGGTGGAGAGACCCAGTACTTC
medium-sized	TRBV12-3/TRBV12-4	.	TRBJ1-6	CASNLAFSPLHF	TGTGCCAGCAACTTGGCCTTTTCACCCCTCCACTTT
many	TRBV13	.	TRBJ1-2	CASSPKGGYYGYTF	TGTGCCAGCAGTCCCAAAGGCGGTTACTATGGCTACACCTTC
few	TRBV6-4	TRBD2	TRBJ2-1	CASSDSGSSYNEQFF	TGTGCCAGCAGTGATAGCGGGAGCTCCTACAATGAGCAGTTCTTC
many	TRBV4-3	TRBD1	TRBJ2-2	CASSHTGVGELFF	TGCGCCAGCAGCCACACAGGGGTCGGGGAGCTGTTTTTT
many	TRBV6-5	TRBD1	TRBJ2-5	CASSTRDREGEETQYF	TGTGCCAGCAGTACCCGGGACAGGGAGGGTGAAGAGACCCAGTACTTC
many	TRBV11-2	.	TRBJ2-7	CASSFPKGGKAPYEQYF	TGTGCCAGCAGCTTTCCCAAAGGGGGTAAGGCTCCCTACGAGCAGTACTTC
medium-sized	TRBV4-1	.	TRBJ2-4	CASSQTGGQNPAKNIQYF	TGCGCCAGCAGCCAAACCGGGGGGCAGAACCCAGCCAAAAACATTCAGTACTTC
.	TRBV7-8	TRBD1	TRBJ1-2	CASSLRTGTLLSGGYTF	TGTGCCAGCAGCTTAAGGACAGGGACCCTTTTGTCTGGGGGCTACACCTTC
many	TRBV7-2	.	TRBJ2-5	CASSSTQGETQYF	TGTGCCAGCAGCTCCACTCAAGGAGAGACCCAGTACTTC
.	TRBV5-1	.	TRBJ1-2	CASTLPEGQNYGYTF	TGCGCCAGCACCCTACCTGAGGGGCAGAACTATGGCTACACCTTC
many	TRBV7-9	.	TRBJ2-5	CASSYPTGTEETQYF	TGTGCCAGCAGCTACCCTACAGGGACGGAAGAGACCCAGTACTTC
few	TRBV27	.	TRBJ2-1	CASGHTYNEQFF	TGTGCCAGCGGCCATACCTACAATGAGCAGTTCTTC
medium-sized	TRBV4-1	TRBD2	TRBJ2-1	CASSQENPTSGRGNEQFF	TGCGCCAGCAGCCAAGAAAACCCGACTAGCGGGAGGGGGAATGAGCAGTTCTTC
medium-sized	TRBV28	TRBD1	TRBJ1-5	CASTPSDRDVWWYQPQHF	TGTGCCAGCACCCCCAGCGACAGGGATGTCTGGTGGTATCAGCCCCAGCATTTT
many	TRBV20-1	TRBD2	TRBJ2-1	CSATTSAHEQFF	TGCAGTGCAACAACTAGCGCCCATGAGCAGTTCTTC
many	TRBV5-1	TRBD2	TRBJ2-3	CASSLMPGGRVTDTQYF	TGCGCCAGCAGCTTGATGCCGGGAGGGCGCGTCACAGATACGCAGTATTTT
many	TRBV28	.	TRBJ2-3	CASSLSTLGADTQYF	TGTGCCAGCAGTTTATCCACGCTCGGCGCAGATACGCAGTATTTT
many	TRBV6-1	.	TRBJ2-4	CASRQEEKNIQYF	TGTGCCAGCAGGCAGGAGGAGAAAAACATTCAGTACTTC
medium-sized	TRBV18	.	TRBJ2-5	CASSTPRGETQYF	TGTGCCAGCTCAACGCCCCGCGGGGAGACCCAGTACTTC
many	TRBV28	.	TRBJ1-6	CASSFLNSPLHF	TGTGCCAGCAGTTTCCTCAATTCACCCCTCCACTTT
many	TRBV20-1	TRBD2	TRBJ2-1	CSAPQLAGRAVNEQFF	TGCAGTGCTCCCCAGTTAGCGGGGAGGGCCGTCAATGAGCAGTTCTTC
medium-sized	TRBV19	TRBD2	TRBJ2-1	CASSISWLAGNNEQFF	TGTGCCAGTAGTATTTCATGGCTAGCGGGAAACAATGAGCAGTTCTTC
.	TRBV4-2	.	TRBJ2-4	CASSQEDIQYF	TGTGCCAGCAGCCAAGAGGACATTCAGTACTTC
medium-sized	TRBV18	TRBD1	TRBJ1-4	CASSPQGGEKLFF	TGTGCCAGCTCACCCCAGGGGGGTGAAAAACTGTTTTTT
medium-sized	TRBV7-2	.	TRBJ2-1	CASSTYSEQFF	TGTGCCAGCAGCACTTATAGTGAGCAGTTCTTC
medium-sized	TRBV18	TRBD2	TRBJ2-1	CASSTNRGGDNEQFF	TGTGCCAGCTCGACCAACCGGGGGGGTGACAATGAGCAGTTCTTC
medium-sized	TRBV20-1	.	TRBJ2-3	CSAQSDTQYF	TGCAGTGCCCAGTCCGATACGCAGTATTTT
medium-sized	TRBV12-5	TRBD1	TRBJ2-5	CASVLVETGGETQYF	TGTGCTAGTGTTTTGGTAGAGACAGGGGGAGAGACCCAGTACTTC
.	TRBV6-9	TRBD1	TRBJ2-5	CASSYSRAPGQLFSPTETQYF	TGTGCCAGCAGTTATTCGCGGGCCCCGGGACAGTTGTTTTCCCCCACAGAGACCCAGTACTTC
many	TRBV25-1	.	TRBJ2-5	CASSEWERWETQYF	TGTGCCAGCAGTGAATGGGAACGCTGGGAGACCCAGTACTTC
medium-sized	TRBV3-1	.	TRBJ1-1	CASSLTGVRAEAFF	TGTGCCAGCAGCCTCACGGGGGTGAGGGCTGAAGCTTTCTTT
.	TRBV29-1	.	TRBJ1-2	CSVGKEANYGYTF	TGCAGCGTCGGAAAAGAAGCTAACTATGGCTACACCTTC
medium-sized	TRBV11-2	.	TRBJ2-7	CASAAGIPYEQYF	TGTGCCAGCGCCGCAGGAATCCCCTACGAGCAGTACTTC
.	TRBV20-1	.	TRBJ2-1	CSAPQPQGNEQFF	TGCAGTGCTCCTCAACCCCAGGGCAATGAGCAGTTCTTC
medium-sized	TRBV18	TRBD1	TRBJ1-1	CASSKGQGMNTEAFF	TGTGCCAGCTCAAAGGGACAGGGGATGAACACTGAAGCTTTCTTT
many	TRBV7-7	TRBD2	TRBJ2-1	CASSLASGRVNEQFF	TGTGCCAGCAGCTTAGCTAGCGGGAGGGTGAATGAGCAGTTCTTC
many	TRBV6-1	TRBD1	TRBJ1-6	CASRWDRDNSPLHF	TGTGCCAGCAGATGGGACAGGGATAATTCACCCCTCCACTTT
.	TRBV30	TRBD1	TRBJ2-1	CAFGQGESEQFF	TGTGCCTTTGGACAGGGTGAGAGTGAGCAGTTCTTC
medium-sized	TRBV12-5	TRBD2	TRBJ2-1	CASGLTSGIYNEQFF	TGTGCTAGTGGTTTGACTAGCGGGATTTACAATGAGCAGTTCTTC